The T cell receptor (beta chain) under discussion was sequenced for a study of cytotoxic CD8 clonotypes in ibrutinib-treated CLL. Study overall: An average of 255,043 productive templates and some 100,000 productive rearrangements was obtained per sample. Study-level findings and limits: At ibrutinib response, clonality increased, and at progression it declined back toward baseline. Under therapy, public clonotypes either contracted or stayed stable, and they were uncommon.

V trimming: 5 bases; J trimming: 6 bases; junction bases outside the gene matches: 10. The CDR3 consists of 15 residues. Germline V gene data show CDR1 as LNHDA and CDR2 as SQIVND (reference sequence). TCRdb keeps only in-frame clones here, not all; method: immunoSEQ multiplex PCR. The top ten hold about 5.3% of the sample, which has fewer than 300,000 clones, more than 70% seen once. This clone was observed a single time. Its specificity is not known. The V gene is TRBV19, the J gene TRBJ1-2; TRBD1 aligns across 9 bases. This clonotype was obtained from a human donor with chronic lymphocytic leukemia. The starting material was PBMCs, obtained at disease progression, from a patient treated with ibrutinib. The DNA of the CDR3 is TGTGCCAGTAGTGCCAACCGGGACAGGGCTGATGGCTACACCTTC. The encoded protein is CASSANRDRADGYTF.